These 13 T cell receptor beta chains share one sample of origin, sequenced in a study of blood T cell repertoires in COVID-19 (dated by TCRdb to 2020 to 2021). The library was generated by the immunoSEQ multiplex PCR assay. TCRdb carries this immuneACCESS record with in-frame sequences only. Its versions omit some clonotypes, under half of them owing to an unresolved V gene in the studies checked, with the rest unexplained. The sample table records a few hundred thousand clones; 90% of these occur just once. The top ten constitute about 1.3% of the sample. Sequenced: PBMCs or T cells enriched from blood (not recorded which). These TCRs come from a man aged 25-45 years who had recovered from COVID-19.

The CDR3 nucleotides are TGTGCCAGCAGCCACAGGGGTTCCTACGAGCAGTACTTC. Protein product: CASSHRGSYEQYF. The chain recombines TRBV25-1 with TRBJ2-7; 7 nucleotides agree with TRBD1. Germline CDR1 reads MGHDK; CDR2 reads SYGVNS. Unmatched junction bases numbered 3, after V lost 6 bases and J lost 1 base. This CDR3 has 13 residues.

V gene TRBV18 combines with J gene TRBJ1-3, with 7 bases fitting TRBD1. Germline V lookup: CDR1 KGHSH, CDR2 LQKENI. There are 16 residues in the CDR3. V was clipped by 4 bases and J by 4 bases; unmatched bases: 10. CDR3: CASSQPGTVSGNTIYF. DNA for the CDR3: TGTGCCAGCTCACAACCAGGGACAGTATCCGGAAACACCATATATTTT.

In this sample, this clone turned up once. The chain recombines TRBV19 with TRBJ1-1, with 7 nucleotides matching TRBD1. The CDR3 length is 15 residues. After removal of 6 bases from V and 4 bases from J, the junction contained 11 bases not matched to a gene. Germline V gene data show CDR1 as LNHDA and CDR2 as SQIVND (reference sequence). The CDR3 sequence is CASRTGTSGGTEAFF. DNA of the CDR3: TGTGCCAGTAGGACGGGCACCTCAGGGGGCACTGAAGCTTTCTTT.

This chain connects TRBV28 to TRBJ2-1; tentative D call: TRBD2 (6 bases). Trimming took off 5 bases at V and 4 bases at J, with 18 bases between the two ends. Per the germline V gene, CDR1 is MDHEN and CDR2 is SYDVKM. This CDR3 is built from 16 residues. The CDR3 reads CASSPRRGSPYNEQFF. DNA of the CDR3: TGTGCCAGCAGTCCCCGTCGGGGGTCCCCATACAATGAGCAGTTCTTC.

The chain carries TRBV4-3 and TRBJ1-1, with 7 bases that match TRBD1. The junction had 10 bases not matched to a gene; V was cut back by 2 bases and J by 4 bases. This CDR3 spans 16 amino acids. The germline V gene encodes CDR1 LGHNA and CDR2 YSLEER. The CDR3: CASSQPGQIGGTEAFF. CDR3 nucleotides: TGCGCCAGCAGCCAACCGGGACAGATTGGGGGCACTGAAGCTTTCTTT.

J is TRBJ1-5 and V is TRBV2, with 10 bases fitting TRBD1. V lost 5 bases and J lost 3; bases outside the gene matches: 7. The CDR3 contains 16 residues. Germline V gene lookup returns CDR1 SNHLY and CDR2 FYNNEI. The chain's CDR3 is CASSKDRGRDNQPQHF. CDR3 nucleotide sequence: TGTGCCAGCAGTAAAGACAGGGGGCGGGACAATCAGCCCCAGCATTTT.

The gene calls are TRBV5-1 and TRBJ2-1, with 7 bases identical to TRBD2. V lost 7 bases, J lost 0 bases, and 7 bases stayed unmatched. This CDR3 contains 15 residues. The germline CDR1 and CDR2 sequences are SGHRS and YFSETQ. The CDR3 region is CASATAGSSYNEQFF. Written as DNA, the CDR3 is TGCGCCAGCGCGACAGCGGGGAGCTCCTACAATGAGCAGTTCTTC. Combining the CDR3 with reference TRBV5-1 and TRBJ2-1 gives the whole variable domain KAGVTQTPRYLIKTRGQQVTLSCSPISGHRSVSWYQQTPGQGLQFLFEYFSETQRNKGNFPGRFSGRQFSNSRSEMNVSTLELGDSALYLCASATAGSSYNEQFFGPGTRLTVL.

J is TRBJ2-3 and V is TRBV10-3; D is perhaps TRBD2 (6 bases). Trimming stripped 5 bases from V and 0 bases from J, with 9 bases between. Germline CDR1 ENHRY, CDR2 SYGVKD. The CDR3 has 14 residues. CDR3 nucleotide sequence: TGTGCCATCAGTACCGGGACTAGCACAGATACGCAGTATTTT. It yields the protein CAISTGTSTDTQYF.

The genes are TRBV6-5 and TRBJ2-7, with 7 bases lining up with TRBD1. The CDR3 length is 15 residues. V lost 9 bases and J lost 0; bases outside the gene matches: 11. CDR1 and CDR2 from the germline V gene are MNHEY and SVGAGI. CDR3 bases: TGTGCCAGTAGACCCCCGACAGGGTACTCCTACGAGCAGTACTTC. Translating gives CASRPPTGYSYEQYF.

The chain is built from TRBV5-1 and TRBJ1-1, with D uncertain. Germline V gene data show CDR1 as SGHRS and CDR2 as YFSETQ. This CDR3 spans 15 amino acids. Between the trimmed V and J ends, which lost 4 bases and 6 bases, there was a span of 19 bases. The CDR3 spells CASSILPSSRAEAFF. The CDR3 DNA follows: TGCGCCAGCAGCATACTCCCCAGTTCCCGGGCTGAAGCTTTCTTT. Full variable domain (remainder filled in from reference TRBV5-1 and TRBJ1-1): KAGVTQTPRYLIKTRGQQVTLSCSPISGHRSVSWYQQTPGQGLQFLFEYFSETQRNKGNFPGRFSGRQFSNSRSEMNVSTLELGDSALYLCASSILPSSRAEAFFGQGTRLTVV.

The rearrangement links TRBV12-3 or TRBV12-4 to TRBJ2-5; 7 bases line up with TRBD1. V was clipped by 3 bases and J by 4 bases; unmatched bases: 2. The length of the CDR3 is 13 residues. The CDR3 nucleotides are TGTGCCAGCAGTTTGCGACAGGGAGAGACCCAGTACTTC. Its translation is CASSLRQGETQYF.

Written as DNA, the CDR3 is TGTGCCAGCAGCTTAGTATCCACAGATACGCAGTATTTT. This gives the protein CASSLVSTDTQYF. The rearrangement links TRBV7-6 to TRBJ2-3; D uncertain. Germline values: CDR1 SGHVS, CDR2 FNYEAQ. This CDR3 has 13 residues. V was cut by 1 base and J by 2 bases, with 4 bases left in between. Supplemented by reference TRBV7-6 and TRBJ2-3, the full variable domain reads GAGVSQSPRYKVTKRGQDVALRCDPISGHVSLYWYRQALGQGPEFLTYFNYEAQQDKSGLPNDRFSAERPEGSISTLTIQRTEQRDSAMYRCASSLVSTDTQYFGPGTRLTVL.

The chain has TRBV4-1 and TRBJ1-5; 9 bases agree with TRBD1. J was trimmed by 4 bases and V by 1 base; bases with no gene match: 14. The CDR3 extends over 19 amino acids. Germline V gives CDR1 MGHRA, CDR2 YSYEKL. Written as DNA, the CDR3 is TGCGCCAGCAGCCAAGTTCCAAGCGGGCAACAGGGGGCTAATCAGCCCCAGCATTTT. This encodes CASSQVPSGQQGANQPQHF.